This T cell receptor beta chain was sequenced for a study of early T cells in non-severe SARS-CoV-2 infection. Whole-study context: The study sequenced bulk RNA from unsorted whole blood, with chains unpaired. General study results and limits: VDJdb matches were skewed toward anti-spike CD8 T cell responses.

This clonotype has just a few counts. The antigen is not known. Unique molecular identifiers were affixed to single, distinct cDNA molecules. TCRdb re-called the 5' RACE reads through MiXCR, storing one row per CDR3 protein. The table shows 65,000 to 85,000 distinct CDR3 sequences, with about a tenth occurring only once. The TCR was taken from an adult who was a healthcare worker with PCR-confirmed SARS-CoV-2 infection or an uninfected control (not recorded which). Here the sequenced sample was whole blood, taken at baseline.

CDR3 in DNA: TGTGCCACCAGTGGTGCAACGGGACAGGGGAACACCGGGGAGCTGTTTTTT. Translation: CATSGATGQGNTGELFF. This chain connects TRBV24-1 to TRBJ2-2, with TRBD1 matching over 9 bases. CDR1 is KGHDR and CDR2 is SFDVKD in the germline V gene. Trimming took 5 bases from V and 1 from J; bases not matched to a gene: 7. CDR3 size: 17 residues.